Below are 17 T cell receptor beta chains sequenced from a single sample in a study of blood T cell repertoires in COVID-19. Produced via immunoSEQ multiplex PCR; TCRdb's table is partial and in-frame only. The table lists more than 200,000 clones, approximately 86% of them singletons, with 1.5% to 2% in the top ten. The source material was PBMCs or T cells enriched from blood (not recorded which). These TCRs come from a woman between 45 and 60 years old who had recovered from COVID-19.

The rearrangement joins TRBV11-2 to TRBJ1-2, with 9 bases matching TRBD1. V gave up 6 bases and J gave up 8 bases; unmatched junction bases: 10. Germline CDR1 SGHAT, CDR2 FQNNGV. The length of the CDR3 is 14 residues. The CDR3 spells CASRSTGGLGGYTF. Here the CDR3 DNA reads TGTGCCAGCAGGTCCACAGGGGGCTTGGGCGGCTACACCTTC.

V gene TRBV27 combines with J gene TRBJ1-4; no reliable D call. Per germline, CDR1 MNHEY and CDR2 SMNVEV (reference sequence). The CDR3 sequence is 17 residues long. V lost 5 bases, J lost 0 bases, and 16 bases lay in between. The DNA of the CDR3 is TGTGCCAGCAGTACAAAAAACAAAGTGGCAACTAATGAAAAACTGTTTTTT. Encoded protein: CASSTKNKVATNEKLFF.

The chain couples TRBV21-1 to TRBJ2-3; no check of the table's D call, TRBD2, against the DNA was made. TRBV21-1 is noted as a pseudogene. This CDR3 has 15 residues. The CDR3 nucleotides are TGTGCCAGCAGCAACCGGCGGCCGATCACAGATACGCAGTATTTT. It is translated as CASSNRRPITDTQYF.

This sequence joins TRBV7-9 and TRBJ1-1; TRBD1 matches at 10 bases. V shed 1 base, J shed 6 bases, and the junction held 5 bases outside the gene matches. In germline, CDR1 is SEHNR, CDR2 FQNEAQ (reference sequence). The CDR3 has 15 residues. CDR3 sequence (DNA): TGTGCCAGCAGCTTAGTGACAGGGGGCTGGGCTGAAGCTTTCTTT. Amino acid sequence: CASSLVTGGWAEAFF.

This clone was observed a single time. The J gene is TRBJ2-1, the V gene TRBV11-2; 7 bases line up with TRBD2. Looked up from germline, CDR1 is SGHAT and CDR2 is FQNNGV. V was pared by 4 bases and J by 0 bases, with 3 bases of the junction left unmatched. The CDR3 totals 15 residues. The chain's CDR3 is CASSWEGSSYNEQFF. The CDR3 DNA reads TGTGCCAGCAGCTGGGAGGGGAGCTCCTACAATGAGCAGTTCTTC.

The CDR3 nucleotides are TGTGCCAGTAGTATTGGGGCGACAGGAATGATCGCTTTCTTT. It is translated as CASSIGATGMIAFF. The rearrangement links TRBV19 to TRBJ1-1; the D gene is possibly TRBD1 (6 bases). Germline V gives CDR1 LNHDA, CDR2 SQIVND (reference sequence). The CDR3 spans 14 residues. The V and J ends lost 3 bases and 11 bases respectively, with 19 bases between them.

The chain has TRBV5-1 and TRBJ2-1; 8 positions agree with TRBD2. Unmatched junction bases numbered 8, after V lost 4 bases and J lost 5 bases. The germline CDR1 and CDR2 sequences are SGHRS and YFSETQ. The CDR3 extends over 15 amino acids. The CDR3 sequence: CASSPIAGNDNEQFF. DNA for the CDR3: TGCGCCAGCAGCCCCATAGCGGGAAATGACAATGAGCAGTTCTTC.

The chain is built from TRBV28 and TRBJ2-3; 15 bases match TRBD2. V was pared by 6 bases and J by 2 bases, with 6 bases of the junction left unmatched. Germline values: CDR1 MDHEN, CDR2 SYDVKM. The CDR3 is 17 amino acids. In DNA form, the CDR3 reads TGTGCCAGCAGCTACGGGACTAGCGGGAGGCTCACAGATACGCAGTATTTT. This encodes CASSYGTSGRLTDTQYF.

The chain is built from TRBV5-4 and TRBJ2-7, with TRBD2 identical over 7 bases. Germline V gene sequence: CDR1 SGHNT, CDR2 YYREEE (reference sequence). There are 16 residues in the CDR3. V trimming: 4 bases; J trimming: 5 bases; junction bases outside the gene matches: 15. The CDR3 loop reads CASSPAWAGVVDEQYF. The CDR3 nucleotides read TGTGCCAGCAGCCCCGCTTGGGCGGGAGTTGTAGACGAGCAGTACTTC.

This clone was found a few times. V gene TRBV6-1 combines with J gene TRBJ1-2, with 10 bases aligning to TRBD1. V lost 3 bases and J lost 4; bases outside the gene matches: 5. CDR3 length: 15 residues. Germline loops: CDR1 MNHNS, CDR2 SASEGT. The CDR3 spells CASSETGGASYGYTF. The CDR3 nucleotides are TGTGCCAGCAGTGAGACAGGGGGCGCCAGCTATGGCTACACCTTC.

V usage is TRBV7-9 and J usage is TRBJ2-2; no firm D call. Trimming cost V 1 base and J 7 bases, with 10 bases left between them. The CDR3 loop spans 14 amino acids. The germline V gene has CDR1 SEHNR and CDR2 FQNEAQ (reference sequence). In DNA, the CDR3 is TGTGCCAGCAGCTTAGTTTCGGGTATCGGGGAGCTGTTTTTT. Protein: CASSLVSGIGELFF.

The rearrangement links TRBV6-5 to TRBJ2-3; 9 bases fit TRBD1. J gave up 4 bases and V 3 bases, and 5 bases lay outside the gene matches. The germline V gene encodes CDR1 MNHEY and CDR2 SVGAGI. This CDR3 is 15 amino acids long. CDR3 loop: CASSYTRQGADTQYF. The DNA for the CDR3 is TGTGCCAGCAGTTATACGAGACAGGGGGCAGATACGCAGTATTTT.

The genes are TRBV18 and TRBJ1-1; D gene ambiguous. Germline V gene sequence: CDR1 KGHSH, CDR2 LQKENI. There are 17 residues in the CDR3. Trimming shortened V by 2 bases and J by 0 bases, and 16 bases separated the two germline ends. The CDR3 DNA is TGTGCCAGCTCACCAGCAGCCGTGGCGGATCTGAACACTGAAGCTTTCTTT. Translated, it gives CASSPAAVADLNTEAFF. The full variable domain, completed using reference TRBV18 and TRBJ1-1, is NAGVMQNPRHLVRRRGQEARLRCSPMKGHSHVYWYRQLPEEGLKFMVYLQKENIIDESGMPKERFSAEFPKEGPSILRIQQVVRGDSAAYFCASSPAAVADLNTEAFFGQGTRLTVV.

DNA of the CDR3: TGTGCCAGCAGCCGTGGGGAGGGCTCTGGCAATCAGCCCCAGCATTTT. Amino acids: CASSRGEGSGNQPQHF. The V call is TRBV5-5, the J call TRBJ1-5; D remains unclear. The V end lost 4 bases, the J end lost 2 bases, and 16 bases lay between the germline ends. The CDR3 extends over 16 amino acids. Germline values: CDR1 SGHKS, CDR2 YYEKEE (reference sequence).

The chain combines TRBV7-3 with TRBJ2-1, with 8 nucleotides matching TRBD2. The CDR3 loop spans 13 amino acids. CDR1 is SGHTA and CDR2 is FQGTGA in the germline V gene. V trimming: 0 bases; J trimming: 8 bases; junction bases outside the gene matches: 0. Written as DNA, the CDR3 is TGTGCCAGCAGCTTAACGCGGGAGGATGAGCAGTTCTTC. Translation gives CASSLTREDEQFF.

The chain combines TRBV6-1 with TRBJ2-5, with D perhaps matching TRBD1 (5 bases). Germline-derived CDR1 and CDR2 are MNHNS and SASEGT. The CDR3 runs 14 residues. Trimming removed 2 bases from V and 2 bases from J, with 9 bases in between. The CDR3 region is CASSEQTAQETQYF. CDR3 nucleotides: TGTGCCAGCAGTGAACAGACAGCACAAGAGACCCAGTACTTC.

V is TRBV5-1 and J is TRBJ2-2; D perhaps matches TRBD2 (7 bases). Trimming took off 0 bases at V and 6 bases at J, with 12 bases between the two ends. The length of the CDR3 is 15 residues. Germline-derived CDR1 and CDR2 are SGHRS and YFSETQ. Here the CDR3 reads CASSLAGGRSGELFF. CDR3 DNA: TGCGCCAGCAGCTTGGCCGGGGGGCGATCCGGGGAGCTGTTTTTT.